This T cell receptor beta chain derives from a study of blood T cell repertoires in COVID-19 (dated by TCRdb to about 2020). The study in broad terms: Samples covering the acute and convalescent phases of COVID-19 were provided by collaborators in the United States, Italy and Spain. The dataset comprised deeply sampled blood TCRbeta repertoires from subjects exposed to, actively infected with, or recovered from COVID-19. A freely available public database, intended as a resource for researchers studying the immune response to SARS-CoV-2, is where the repertoires were released. Samples were obtained from the ongoing ImmuneRACE study (first 160 participants) and from 1,254 subjects provided by 6 global collaborators. The sample metadata nearly always contained a de-identified subject ID, COVID-19 status, age in years and sex. The prospective study material was composed of cDNA or gDNA derived from T cells, B-cell-depleted T cells, or PBMCs. HLA class I and class II types, where available, came from metadata supplied by the sample provider rather than from assay-based typing. General study outcomes and caveats: The amount of clinical and demographic metadata varied by source and participant and was provided uncurated.

TCRbeta CDR3 regions were amplified from genomic DNA by means of the immunoSEQ Assay, a bias-controlled multiplex PCR. The paper's processing steps were these. Within the assay, amplification of reference gene primers was used to estimate how many nucleated cells each sample contained. Sequence reads were collapsed and filtered to measure the absolute abundance of every unique TCRbeta CDR3 rearrangement. For each sample, productive Simpson clonality was calculated as the square root of Simpson's diversity index across productive rearrangements. The table was pulled from immuneACCESS by TCRdb, which kept in-frame rearrangements only. Such tables lose some clones; where checked, under half of the loss comes from unresolved V genes, and the rest has no known cause. The V and J calls and clone size are taken from that table; D and trimming were inferred from the DNA. The sample table lists some 130,000 clones, 90% of them with a count of one. Of the sample, roughly 4.5% falls within the top ten clones.

This clone was recorded once. It has no known antigen specificity. Base qualities are not provided; no much larger clone lies one nucleotide away. CDR1 and CDR2 are drawn from the germline V gene (reference sequence): SEHNR, FQNEAQ. V lost 1 base and J lost 8 bases, and the count of bases not matched to a germline gene is 9. The CDR3 covers 16 residues, taking in both the cysteine and the phenylalanine. Only the CDR3 region is kept as DNA, spanning 48 bases read in frame from base 1. At one collaborating source in Seattle, patients were enrolled during active infection and were followed longitudinally through the course of disease. Whole blood was collected in K2EDTA tubes by collaborating institutions according to the institutions' own protocols. For TCRbeta analysis, collaborator samples were shipped as frozen whole blood, as isolated PBMCs, or as DNA extracted from either sample type.

The clonotype originates from a man aged 55-75 years with COVID-19, enrolled during active disease. The chain links TRBV7-9 with TRBJ1-4; 8 nucleotides in the junction match TRBD1. The material sequenced was peripheral blood. The DNA sequence is as follows: TGTGCCAGCAGCTTAGTTTTGGACAGGGTGTCGGAAAAACTGTTTTTT. Its product reads: CASSLVLDRVSEKLFF.